Presented here are 27 T cell receptor beta chains from one specimen sequenced in a study of blood T cell repertoires in COVID-19. Method: immunoSEQ multiplex PCR; TCRdb's copy keeps in-frame clones and lacks some. The sample contains 110,000 to 150,000 clones, 80% of which appear only once. The source material was peripheral blood. These receptors originate from a woman in her forties or fifties with acute or convalescent COVID-19.

V usage is TRBV27 and J usage is TRBJ1-2; TRBD1 might be the D (6 bases). The CDR3 contains 13 residues. From germline, CDR1 is MNHEY and CDR2 SMNVEV (reference sequence). Trimming left V 5 bases short and J 8 bases short, with 15 bases between. DNA for the CDR3: TGTGCCAGCAGTACGAATCGGGGGGGCGGCTACACCTTC. Translation: CASSTNRGGGYTF.

The chain couples TRBV27 to TRBJ1-5; a weak D match, TRBD1 (5 bases). This CDR3 spans 14 amino acids. Germline V lookup: CDR1 MNHEY, CDR2 SMNVEV (reference sequence). The V and J ends lost 6 bases and 0 bases respectively, with 9 bases between them. The CDR3 sequence is CASRSGNSNQPQHF. The CDR3 DNA sequence: TGTGCCAGCAGATCAGGGAATAGCAATCAGCCCCAGCATTTT.

Here the CDR3 DNA reads TGTGCCAGCAAAACCACAGGGCTGGAGACCCAGTACTTC. Encoded protein: CASKTTGLETQYF. The chain employs TRBV12-3 or TRBV12-4 and TRBJ2-5; perhaps TRBD1 as D (6 bases). The CDR3 consists of 13 residues. V lost 7 bases and J lost 5, with 14 bases in between.

This chain connects TRBV11-3 to TRBJ2-1; 10 bases are a match to TRBD1. This CDR3 contains 15 residues. Germline V gene lookup returns CDR1 SGHNT and CDR2 YENEEA. The junction had 7 bases not matched to a gene; V was cut back by 5 bases and J by 6 bases. The CDR3 reads CASSNRDRGFNEQFF. DNA for the CDR3: TGTGCCAGCAGCAACCGGGACAGGGGTTTCAATGAGCAGTTCTTC.

The chain joins TRBV30 to TRBJ2-7; D gene ambiguous. Germline CDR1 is GTSNPN and CDR2 is SVGIG (reference sequence). Trimming took off 1 base at V and 2 bases at J, with 9 bases between the two ends. CDR3 length: 13 residues. The CDR3 sequence: CAWSGLATYEQYF. CDR3 nucleotide sequence: TGTGCCTGGAGTGGACTGGCAACCTACGAGCAGTACTTC.

This rearrangement joins TRBV21-1 to TRBJ1-5; whether TRBD1, the table's D call, matches the DNA was not checked. TRBV21-1 is noted as a pseudogene. This CDR3 is 14 amino acids long. CDR3 nucleotides: TGTGCCAGCAGCAAGCGACAGGGAGGTCAGCCCCAGCATTTT. Its protein is CASSKRQGGQPQHF.

The CDR3 sequence is CASSYSTWGGAAFF. DNA for the CDR3: TGTGCCAGCAGTTACTCCACCTGGGGGGGGGCAGCTTTCTTT. The gene calls are TRBV6-6 and TRBJ1-1; D is perhaps TRBD1 (6 bases). The CDR3 runs 14 residues. From germline, CDR1 is MNHNY and CDR2 SVGAGI (reference sequence). V lost 0 bases, J lost 10 bases, and 15 bases lay in between.

The sample holds many counts of this clone. This sequence joins TRBV29-1 and TRBJ1-2; D gene ambiguous. Germline loops: CDR1 SQVTM, CDR2 ANQGSEA. V lost 4 bases to trimming and J lost 4 bases, with 13 bases between them. The CDR3 runs to 13 residues. The CDR3 sequence is CSVVGETIYGYTF. For the CDR3, the DNA is TGCAGCGTTGTCGGGGAAACTATCTATGGCTACACCTTC.

The chain recombines TRBV4-2 with TRBJ1-1; no clear D gene. Germline CDR1 is LGHNA and CDR2 is YNFKEQ. The CDR3 totals 16 residues. The ends were cut back, 5 bases at V and 0 bases at J, with 16 bases in the middle. The DNA for the CDR3 is TGTGCCAGCAGCTGGGCGAAAGCGGTTATGAACACTGAAGCTTTCTTT. Protein: CASSWAKAVMNTEAFF.

The J gene is TRBJ2-2, the V gene TRBV18, with D possibly being TRBD1 (6 bases). Germline CDR1 reads KGHSH; CDR2 reads LQKENI. V lost 6 bases and J 5 bases, leaving 10 bases between the germline ends. This CDR3 spans 13 amino acids. CDR3: CASSAGVTGELFF. CDR3 sequence (DNA): TGTGCCAGCTCGGCAGGGGTGACCGGGGAGCTGTTTTTT.

The rearrangement joins TRBV6-1 to TRBJ2-1; D uncertain. The germline V and J ends were trimmed by 3 bases and 7 bases, with 13 bases remaining between them. The V gene's germline CDR1 is MNHNS and CDR2 SASEGT. There are 14 residues in the CDR3. As DNA, the CDR3 is TGTGCCAGCAGTGATCGCGGCTCTATGAATGAGCAGTTCTTC. This translates into CASSDRGSMNEQFF.

This clone was recorded a few times. V usage is TRBV7-3 and J usage is TRBJ2-1; D gene unclear. Germline assignment: CDR1 SGHTA and CDR2 FQGTGA. Between the trimmed V and J ends, which lost 5 bases and 16 bases, there was a span of 21 bases. The CDR3 is made up of 13 amino acids. CDR3 loop: CASSQTINTPSFF. The CDR3, as DNA: TGTGCCAGCAGCCAAACTATTAATACCCCATCCTTCTTC.

V usage is TRBV18 and J usage is TRBJ2-7; 7 bases match TRBD1. This CDR3 comprises 13 residues. Trimming took 4 bases from V and 5 from J; bases not matched to a gene: 5. Germline V lookup: CDR1 KGHSH, CDR2 LQKENI. The CDR3 bases are TGTGCCAGCTCACAGGACAGGATCAACGAGCAGTACTTC. Its protein product is CASSQDRINEQYF.

The rearrangement joins TRBV6-5 to TRBJ2-5, with 7 bases identical to TRBD1. Germline V gene data show CDR1 as MNHEY and CDR2 as SVGAGI. The CDR3 is made up of 14 amino acids. Losses at the gene ends were 2 bases for V and 0 bases for J; bases not matched to a gene: 0. In DNA form, the CDR3 reads TGTGCCAGCAGTTACGGGACAGACCAAGAGACCCAGTACTTC. Amino acid sequence: CASSYGTDQETQYF.

The chain is built from TRBV7-9 and TRBJ2-7; TRBD2 aligns across 8 bases. Germline V gene sequence: CDR1 SEHNR, CDR2 FQNEAQ (reference sequence). The CDR3 spans 13 residues. The V segment lost 4 bases and the J segment 3 bases; nucleotides outside the gene matches: 2. CDR3 in DNA: TGTGCCAGCAGCTCCAGCGGGAGCTACGAGCAGTACTTC. This gives the protein CASSSSGSYEQYF.

The chain has TRBV18 and TRBJ2-7; D is possibly TRBD1 (6 bases). Germline V CDR1 and CDR2: KGHSH, LQKENI. The CDR3 runs to 15 residues. Trimming took 2 bases from V and 0 from J, leaving 11 bases between them. DNA for the CDR3: TGTGCCAGCTCACCAAGGGACAAAGGCTCCTACGAGCAGTACTTC. Translation: CASSPRDKGSYEQYF. The full variable domain, completed using reference TRBV18 and TRBJ2-7, is NAGVMQNPRHLVRRRGQEARLRCSPMKGHSHVYWYRQLPEEGLKFMVYLQKENIIDESGMPKERFSAEFPKEGPSILRIQQVVRGDSAAYFCASSPRDKGSYEQYFGPGTRLTVT.

The chain couples TRBV5-4 to TRBJ1-2, with 7 bases lining up with TRBD1. The V and J ends lost 0 bases and 7 bases, in that order; junction bases with no gene match: 12. Germline V gene lookup returns CDR1 SGHNT and CDR2 YYREEE (reference sequence). CDR3 size: 16 residues. For the CDR3, the DNA is TGTGCCAGCAGCTTGGTACCTATGGCAGGGGGACTTGGCTACACCTTC. This translates into CASSLVPMAGGLGYTF. Combining the CDR3 with reference TRBV5-4 and TRBJ1-2 gives the whole variable domain ETGVTQSPTHLIKTRGQQVTLRCSSQSGHNTVSWYQQALGQGPQFIFQYYREEENGRGNFPPRFSGLQFPNYSSELNVNALELDDSALYLCASSLVPMAGGLGYTFGSGTRLTVV.

V is TRBV27 and J is TRBJ1-1; 7 positions agree with TRBD1. The CDR3 contains 13 residues. Germline V gives CDR1 MNHEY, CDR2 SMNVEV (reference sequence). Unmatched junction bases numbered 5, after V lost 5 bases and J lost 5 bases. The CDR3 spells CASSLQGRTEAFF. DNA for the CDR3: TGTGCCAGCAGTCTACAGGGGAGAACTGAAGCTTTCTTT.

This clone occurred a few times. This CDR3 is CASSELYRGQGETQYF. The CDR3 DNA reads as TGTGCCAGCAGTGAATTGTACAGGGGGCAGGGGGAGACCCAGTACTTC. The chain is built from TRBV6-1 and TRBJ2-5; 9 nucleotides agree with TRBD1. After removal of 2 bases from V and 5 bases from J, the junction contained 9 bases not matched to a gene. Per the germline V gene, CDR1 is MNHNS and CDR2 is SASEGT. The CDR3 extends over 16 amino acids.

V is TRBV5-1 and J is TRBJ2-6, with no clear D. Trimming took 6 bases from V and 0 from J, leaving 7 bases between them. CDR1 and CDR2 (germline): SGHRS, YFSETQ. This CDR3 contains 14 residues. CDR3 loop: CASKASSGANVLTF. In DNA form, the CDR3 reads TGCGCCAGCAAAGCGAGCTCTGGGGCCAACGTCCTGACTTTC. Drawing the rest from reference TRBV5-1 and TRBJ2-6, the complete variable domain is KAGVTQTPRYLIKTRGQQVTLSCSPISGHRSVSWYQQTPGQGLQFLFEYFSETQRNKGNFPGRFSGRQFSNSRSEMNVSTLELGDSALYLCASKASSGANVLTFGAGSRLTVL.

The V gene is TRBV6-5, the J gene TRBJ2-2; D unclear. CDR3 length: 13 residues. The germline V gene encodes CDR1 MNHEY and CDR2 SVGAGI. Trimming removed 6 bases at V and 0 bases at J, with 5 bases between. The CDR3 sequence is CASSSPNTGELFF. DNA of the CDR3: TGTGCCAGCAGCAGTCCGAACACCGGGGAGCTGTTTTTT.

The rearrangement joins TRBV28 to TRBJ1-5; the D gene is possibly TRBD1 (6 bases). V was pared by 3 bases and J by 0 bases, with 12 bases between. Germline-derived CDR1 and CDR2 are MDHEN and SYDVKM. The CDR3 length is 16 residues. The DNA for the CDR3 is TGTGCCAGCAGTTTTAACAGGGATAATAGCAATCAGCCCCAGCATTTT. This translates into CASSFNRDNSNQPQHF.

This clone came up a few times. Other DNA sequences in this specimen translate into the identical CDR3. The chain links TRBV4-1 to TRBJ2-3; D is perhaps TRBD1 (5 bases). CDR1 MGHRA and CDR2 YSYEKL come from the germline V gene. V shed 0 bases and J shed 0 bases, with 10 bases lying between them. The CDR3 has 16 amino acids. The CDR3 region is CASSQEAGPSTDTQYF. The CDR3 DNA reads TGCGCCAGCAGCCAAGAAGCAGGGCCCAGCACAGATACGCAGTATTTT.

The chain recombines TRBV7-9 with TRBJ1-1; D gene uncertain. CDR3 size: 16 residues. The V gene's germline CDR1 is SEHNR and CDR2 FQNEAQ (reference sequence). The V end lost 1 base, the J end lost 4 bases, and 16 bases lay between the germline ends. The CDR3 reads CASSLVFGVQTTEAFF. CDR3 DNA sequence: TGTGCCAGCAGCTTAGTGTTCGGGGTCCAGACCACTGAAGCTTTCTTT.

The chain couples TRBV7-2 to TRBJ1-4; possibly TRBD1 for D (5 bases). Per germline, CDR1 SGHTA and CDR2 FQGNSA. Trimming took off 1 base at V and 5 bases at J, with 8 bases between the two ends. CDR3 length: 14 residues. DNA for the CDR3: TGTGCCAGCAGCTTAGTGGCAGGGAATGAAAAACTGTTTTTT. Its protein is CASSLVAGNEKLFF.

This clone has only one observation. V and J are TRBV16 and TRBJ1-5; TRBD1 might be the D (6 bases). The germline V and J ends were trimmed by 2 bases and 4 bases, with 24 bases remaining between them. Germline V lookup: CDR1 KGHSY, CDR2 FQNENV. This CDR3 contains 19 residues. CDR3 sequence reads: CASSQTQFPTEGGNQPQHF. DNA of the CDR3: TGTGCCAGCAGCCAAACCCAGTTCCCCACAGAGGGGGGGAATCAGCCCCAGCATTTT. Full variable domain (remainder filled in from reference TRBV16 and TRBJ1-5): GEEVAQTPKHLVRGEGQKAKLYCAPIKGHSYVFWYQQVLKNEFKFLISFQNENVFDETGMPKERFSAKCLPNSPCSLEIQATKLEDSAVYFCASSQTQFPTEGGNQPQHFGDGTRLSIL.

The chain is built from TRBV4-1 and TRBJ1-4; D uncertain. The germline gives CDR1 MGHRA, CDR2 YSYEKL. V was pared by 2 bases and J by 5 bases, with 24 bases between. The CDR3 runs to 19 residues. The CDR3 here is CASSQHGLQKWGINEKLFF. CDR3 DNA sequence: TGCGCCAGCAGCCAACATGGACTCCAGAAATGGGGTATAAATGAAAAACTGTTTTTT.